Each of the 20 T cell receptor beta chains below was sequenced from the same sample in a study of T cell changes during pregnancy in multiple sclerosis. Assay used: immunoSEQ multiplex PCR; TCRdb lists only in-frame clones, some missing. The table includes tens of thousands of clones, around nine tenths detected once. Sequenced here: CD4+ T cells from peripheral blood mononuclear cells, sampled in the second trimester of pregnancy. Receptors were obtained from a female donor in good health, enrolled as a control in a pregnancy study.

The rearrangement joins TRBV2 to TRBJ2-2, with 7 bases lining up with TRBD1. Germline trimming cut 11 bases from V and 8 bases from J; bases unmatched to any gene: 5. Looked up from germline, CDR1 is SNHLY and CDR2 is FYNNEI. The CDR3 is 11 amino acids. The CDR3 protein is CAARQGGELFF. The CDR3 DNA reads TGTGCCGCTCGACAGGGTGGGGAGCTGTTTTTT.

This chain uses TRBV7-2 with TRBJ2-1; possible D gene TRBD2, 7 bases. CDR1 and CDR2 from the germline V gene are SGHTA and FQGNSA. The ends were cut back, 4 bases at V and 7 bases at J, with 23 bases in the middle. This CDR3 comprises 17 residues. DNA for the CDR3: TGTGCCAGCAGCTCCGGGGGGCGGGGACCAGCGGTAAATGAGCAGTTCTTC. It is translated as CASSSGGRGPAVNEQFF.

The chain couples TRBV2 to TRBJ2-2, with D tentatively TRBD1 (6 bases). Trimming removed 4 bases at V and 6 bases at J, with 6 bases between. Germline CDR1 is SNHLY and CDR2 is FYNNEI. This CDR3 has 12 amino acids. CDR3 nucleotide sequence: TGTGCCAGCAGTGCAGGGGCCGGGGAGCTGTTTTTT. As protein: CASSAGAGELFF.

The chain joins TRBV4-2 to TRBJ2-3; a weak D match, TRBD2 (7 bases). The CDR3 covers 16 residues. Germline CDR1 and CDR2: LGHNA and YNFKEQ. V was shortened by 4 bases and J by 3 bases, with 17 bases between the two germline ends. DNA for the CDR3: TGTGCCAGCAGCCGAAGCAAGGGGGGGCGAACAGATACGCAGTATTTT. Its translation: CASSRSKGGRTDTQYF.

Here the CDR3 DNA reads TGTGCCATCAGTGAGCAAGGACAGGGGGCGTTTGGCTACACCTTC. Its protein is CAISEQGQGAFGYTF. J is TRBJ1-2 and V is TRBV10-3, with 11 bases fitting TRBD1. The length of the CDR3 is 15 residues. Germline lookup yields CDR1 ENHRY and CDR2 SYGVKD. V shed 2 bases and J 7 bases; nucleotides not matched to a gene: 6.

As to this clone: The same CDR3 arises from other DNA sequences in this sample as well. Written as DNA, the CDR3 is TGTGCCAGCAGTTTAACAGTCGGAGGTTTTGAGTACGAGCAGTACTTC. Its protein product is CASSLTVGGFEYEQYF. J is TRBJ2-7 and V is TRBV28, with D possibly matching TRBD2 (5 bases). The CDR3 loop spans 16 amino acids. Germline assignment: CDR1 MDHEN and CDR2 SYDVKM. The V and J ends lost 2 bases and 4 bases respectively, with 18 bases between them.

The chain has TRBV9 and TRBJ1-6; the match to TRBD1 covers 7 bases. Germline V gives CDR1 SGDLS, CDR2 YYNGEE. Trimming at V came to 3 bases and at J to 7 bases, leaving 10 bases not matched to a gene. The CDR3 contains 16 residues. CDR3 nucleotide sequence: TGTGCCAGCAGCGACCTATCCAGGGGGGAAAATTCACCCCTCCACTTT. It codes for CASSDLSRGENSPLHF.

This clone was detected a few times. CDR3 DNA: TGTGCCAGCAGCTTAGACTTTATATGGGGCCGATCTGGAAACACCATATATTTT. This gives the protein CASSLDFIWGRSGNTIYF. The genes are TRBV7-2 and TRBJ1-3; TRBD1 is a possible D gene (5 bases). The V and J ends lost 1 base and 1 base respectively, with 17 bases between them. Germline lookup yields CDR1 SGHTA and CDR2 FQGNSA. The CDR3 totals 18 residues.

This rearrangement joins TRBV23-1 to TRBJ2-5; 9 bases are shared with TRBD2. TRBV23-1 falls under the ORF class, with uncertain function. This CDR3 region has 15 residues. With V trimmed by 3 bases and J by 4 bases, 6 bases remained unmatched. This CDR3 reads CASSHISSGVETQYF. The DNA of the CDR3 is TGCGCCAGCAGTCACATCTCTAGCGGGGTAGAGACCCAGTACTTC.

This clone was counted a few times. V is TRBV5-1 and J is TRBJ1-6; D is ambiguous. The CDR3 spans 15 residues. From germline, CDR1 is SGHRS and CDR2 YFSETQ. V dropped 1 base and J dropped 14 bases, with 19 bases sitting between them. CDR3 residues: CASSLRTGGDQTLHF. CDR3 nucleotide sequence: TGCGCCAGCAGCTTGAGAACGGGCGGGGATCAGACCCTCCACTTT.

The V call is TRBV10-3, the J call TRBJ2-1; maybe TRBD1 (6 bases). V lost 5 bases and J 6 bases, leaving 20 bases between the germline ends. In germline, CDR1 is ENHRY, CDR2 SYGVKD. This CDR3 contains 16 residues. The CDR3 nucleotides are TGTGCCATCAGTACTACCGGGACAAGAACCGCCAATGAGCAGTTCTTC. Its protein is CAISTTGTRTANEQFF.

V gene TRBV7-8 combines with J gene TRBJ2-5; 8 positions agree with TRBD1. The CDR3 contains 17 residues. Trimming took 6 bases from V and 2 from J; bases not matched to a gene: 14. Germline CDR1 is SGHVS and CDR2 is FQNEAQ. CDR3 in amino acids: CASRSKFGTGLQETQYF. The CDR3 DNA reads TGTGCCAGCAGAAGTAAGTTTGGGACAGGCCTTCAAGAGACCCAGTACTTC.

The chain uses TRBV21-1 and TRBJ2-4; the table assigns TRBD1, which was not confirmed against the DNA. TRBV21-1 is recorded as a pseudogene. The CDR3 consists of 12 residues. The CDR3 nucleotides are TGTGCCAGCAAGACAGGCCGGGTGGTTCAGTACTTC. Residues: CASKTGRVVQYF.

This clone came up once. The rearrangement uses TRBV7-2 and TRBJ2-5, with D possibly matching TRBD2 (5 bases). The CDR3 loop spans 14 amino acids. V was pared by 1 base and J by 5 bases, with 11 bases between. The germline CDR1 and CDR2 sequences are SGHTA and FQGNSA. The CDR3 reads CASSLGLPTETQYF. The CDR3 nucleotides read TGTGCCAGCAGCTTAGGACTACCCACCGAGACCCAGTACTTC.

The gene calls are TRBV4-2 and TRBJ2-6; 8 nucleotides line up with TRBD2. V gave up 7 bases and J gave up 2 bases; unmatched junction bases: 13. The germline V gene encodes CDR1 LGHNA and CDR2 YNFKEQ. This CDR3 is built from 18 residues. As DNA, the CDR3 is TGTGCCAGCAATCCCTTCGTCGGGGGGGCCCCTGGGGCCAACGTCCTGACTTTC. It specifies CASNPFVGGAPGANVLTF.

The chain is built from TRBV18 and TRBJ1-1, with TRBD1 identical over 7 bases. Trimming removed 3 bases from V and 6 bases from J; junction bases left unmatched: 7. The CDR3 runs to 14 residues. Germline CDR1 and CDR2: KGHSH and LQKENI. CDR3 nucleotide sequence: TGTGCCAGCTCACCCCAACAGGGGAGCCCTGAAGCTTTCTTT. Amino acids: CASSPQQGSPEAFF.

This chain joins TRBV5-8 and TRBJ1-6, with TRBD1 matching 9 bases. The length of the CDR3 is 14 residues. Germline lookup yields CDR1 SGHTS and CDR2 YDEGEE. The V gene end was trimmed by 3 bases and the J gene end by 9 bases; junction bases not matched to a gene: 4. CDR3 nucleotide sequence: TGTGCCAGCAGCTCCGGGACAGGGACTTCACCCCTCCACTTT. Its translation is CASSSGTGTSPLHF. The complete variable domain, with remaining parts taken from reference TRBV5-8 and TRBJ1-6, reads EAGVTQSPTHLIKTRGQQATLRCSPISGHTSVYWYQQALGLGLQFLLWYDEGEERNRGNFPPRFSGRQFPNYSSELNVNALELEDSALYLCASSSGTGTSPLHFGNGTRLTVT.

This chain uses TRBV5-4 with TRBJ2-1; 9 positions agree with TRBD1. Germline V lookup: CDR1 SGHNT, CDR2 YYREEE (reference sequence). After removal of 3 bases from V and 10 bases from J, the junction contained 14 bases not matched to a gene. There are 16 residues in the CDR3. CDR3 bases: TGTGCCAGCAGCTCCTCCGGGACAGGGAATTTAGGGGAGCAGTTCTTC. This translates into CASSSSGTGNLGEQFF.

The V and J genes are TRBV18 and TRBJ2-3; D is perhaps TRBD1 (5 bases). The V gene's germline CDR1 is KGHSH and CDR2 LQKENI. Trimming stripped 2 bases from V and 4 bases from J, with 10 bases between. The CDR3 has 14 amino acids. The CDR3 reads CASSPGAQADTQYF. Written as DNA, the CDR3 is TGTGCCAGCTCACCAGGGGCCCAAGCAGATACGCAGTATTTT.

This sequence joins TRBV7-9 and TRBJ1-3, with D possibly TRBD1 on 5 matching bases. This CDR3 has 16 amino acids. V was cut by 2 bases and J by 2 bases, with 13 bases left in between. CDR1 is SEHNR, CDR2 FQNEAQ, per germline (reference sequence). This CDR3 reads CASSLQGRTAGNTIYF. As DNA, the CDR3 is TGTGCCAGCAGCTTACAGGGTCGAACGGCTGGAAACACCATATATTTT.